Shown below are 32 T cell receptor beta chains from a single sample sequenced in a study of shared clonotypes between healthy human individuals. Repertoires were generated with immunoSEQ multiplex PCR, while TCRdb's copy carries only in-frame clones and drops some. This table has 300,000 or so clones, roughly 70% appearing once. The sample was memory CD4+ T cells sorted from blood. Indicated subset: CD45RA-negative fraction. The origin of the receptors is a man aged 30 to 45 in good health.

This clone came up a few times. In DNA, the CDR3 is TGTGCCAGCAGTGAGCAGACTAGCGCGAGGTACGAGCAGTACTTC. It translates to CASSEQTSARYEQYF. The chain links TRBV2 to TRBJ2-7; TRBD2 matches at 8 bases. V gave up 3 bases and J gave up 4 bases; unmatched junction bases: 8. The length of the CDR3 is 15 residues. Germline CDR1 SNHLY, CDR2 FYNNEI.

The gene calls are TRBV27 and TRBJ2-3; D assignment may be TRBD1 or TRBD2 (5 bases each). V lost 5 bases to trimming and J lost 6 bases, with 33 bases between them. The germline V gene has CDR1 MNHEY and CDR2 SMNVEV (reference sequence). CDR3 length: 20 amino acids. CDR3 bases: TGTGCCAGCAGTAAGCCAACCCCCGCCCTTGGGACGTTTTCGAGGGATACGCAGTATTTT. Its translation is CASSKPTPALGTFSRDTQYF.

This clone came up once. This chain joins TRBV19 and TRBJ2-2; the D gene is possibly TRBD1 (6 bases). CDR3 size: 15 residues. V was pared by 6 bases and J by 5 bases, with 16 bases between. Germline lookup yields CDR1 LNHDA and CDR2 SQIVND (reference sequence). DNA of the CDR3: TGTGCCAGTAGGCACAGGGATTTGGGGACCGGGGAGCTGTTTTTT. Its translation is CASRHRDLGTGELFF. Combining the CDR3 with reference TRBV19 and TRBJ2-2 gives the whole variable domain DGGITQSPKYLFRKEGQNVTLSCEQNLNHDAMYWYRQDPGQGLRLIYYSQIVNDFQKGDIAEGYSVSREKKESFPLTVTSAQKNPTAFYLCASRHRDLGTGELFFGEGSRLTVL.

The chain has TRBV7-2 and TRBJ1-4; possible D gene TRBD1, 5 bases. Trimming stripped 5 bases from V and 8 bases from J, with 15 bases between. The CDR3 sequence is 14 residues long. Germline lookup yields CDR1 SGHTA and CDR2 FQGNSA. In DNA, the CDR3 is TGTGCCAGCAGCCGGGGGGGATCGTACGAAAAACTGTTTTTT. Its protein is CASSRGGSYEKLFF.

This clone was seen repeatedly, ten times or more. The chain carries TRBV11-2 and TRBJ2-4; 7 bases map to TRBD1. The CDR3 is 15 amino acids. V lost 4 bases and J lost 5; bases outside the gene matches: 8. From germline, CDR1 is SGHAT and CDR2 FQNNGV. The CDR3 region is CASSSHRGRENIQYF. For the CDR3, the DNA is TGTGCCAGCAGCTCCCACAGGGGTCGCGAAAACATTCAGTACTTC. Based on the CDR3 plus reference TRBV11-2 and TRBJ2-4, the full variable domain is EAGVAQSPRYKIIEKRQSVAFWCNPISGHATLYWYQQILGQGPKLLIQFQNNGVVDDSQLPKDRFSAERLKGVDSTLKIQPAKLEDSAVYLCASSSHRGRENIQYFGAGTRLSVL.

The CDR3 bases are TGTGCCATCAGTGACCCTGGACAGGGTCTTTTTGAAGCTTTCTTT. This sequence encodes CAISDPGQGLFEAFF. The chain joins TRBV10-3 to TRBJ1-1, with 8 bases fitting TRBD1. With 3 bases clipped from V and 7 bases from J, the junction kept 10 bases outside the gene matches. This CDR3 is 15 amino acids long. In germline, CDR1 is ENHRY, CDR2 SYGVKD.

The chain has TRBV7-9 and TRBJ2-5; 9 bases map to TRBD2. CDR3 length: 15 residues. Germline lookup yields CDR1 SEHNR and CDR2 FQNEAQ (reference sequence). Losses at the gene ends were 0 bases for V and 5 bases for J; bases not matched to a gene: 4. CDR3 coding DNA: TGTGCCAGCAGCTTAGCACTCAGCGGGAGGGAGACCCAGTACTTC. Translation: CASSLALSGRETQYF.

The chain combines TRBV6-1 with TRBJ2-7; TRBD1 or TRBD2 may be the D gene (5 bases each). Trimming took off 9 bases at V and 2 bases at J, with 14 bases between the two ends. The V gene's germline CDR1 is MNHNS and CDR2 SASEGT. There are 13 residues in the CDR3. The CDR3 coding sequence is TGTGCCAGTTCCGGGACGGTAACCTACGAGCAGTACTTC. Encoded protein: CASSGTVTYEQYF.

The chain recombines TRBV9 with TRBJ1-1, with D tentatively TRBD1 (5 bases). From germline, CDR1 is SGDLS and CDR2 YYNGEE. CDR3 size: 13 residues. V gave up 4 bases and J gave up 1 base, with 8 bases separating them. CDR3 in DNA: TGTGCCAGCAGCTTCGGACAGAACACTGAAGCTTTCTTT. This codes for CASSFGQNTEAFF.

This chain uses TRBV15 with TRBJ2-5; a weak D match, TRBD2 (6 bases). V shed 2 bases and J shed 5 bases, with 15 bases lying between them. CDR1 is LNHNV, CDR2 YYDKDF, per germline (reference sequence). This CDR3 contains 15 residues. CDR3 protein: CATSRRSGVAETQYF. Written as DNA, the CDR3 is TGTGCCACCAGCAGACGGTCGGGAGTGGCGGAGACCCAGTACTTC.

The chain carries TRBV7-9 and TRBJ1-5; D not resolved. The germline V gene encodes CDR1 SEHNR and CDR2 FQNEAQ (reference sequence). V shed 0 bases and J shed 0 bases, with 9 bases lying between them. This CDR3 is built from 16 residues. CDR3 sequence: CASSLAGGYSNQPQHF. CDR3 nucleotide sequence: TGTGCCAGCAGCTTAGCGGGAGGGTATAGCAATCAGCCCCAGCATTTT. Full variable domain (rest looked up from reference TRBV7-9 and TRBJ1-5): DTGVSQNPRHKITKRGQNVTFRCDPISEHNRLYWYRQTLGQGPEFLTYFQNEAQLEKSRLLSDRFSAERPKGSFSTLEIQRTEQGDSAMYLCASSLAGGYSNQPQHFGDGTRLSIL.

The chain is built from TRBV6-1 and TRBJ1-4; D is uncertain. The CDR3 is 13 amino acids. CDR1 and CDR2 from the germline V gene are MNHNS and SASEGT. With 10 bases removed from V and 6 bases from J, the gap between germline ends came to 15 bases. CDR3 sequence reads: CATPRSSHEKLFF. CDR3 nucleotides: TGTGCCACCCCTCGTTCAAGTCATGAAAAACTGTTTTTT.

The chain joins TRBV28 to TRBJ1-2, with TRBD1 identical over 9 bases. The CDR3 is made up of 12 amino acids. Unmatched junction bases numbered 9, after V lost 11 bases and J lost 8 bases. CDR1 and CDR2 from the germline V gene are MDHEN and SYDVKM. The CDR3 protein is CAAAGQGQGYTF. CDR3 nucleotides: TGTGCCGCCGCTGGACAGGGGCAAGGCTACACCTTC.

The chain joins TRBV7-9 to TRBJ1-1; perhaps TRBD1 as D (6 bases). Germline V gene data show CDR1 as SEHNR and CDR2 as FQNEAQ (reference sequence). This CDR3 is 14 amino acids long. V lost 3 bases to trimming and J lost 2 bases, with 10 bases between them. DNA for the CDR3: TGTGCCAGCAGCTTCGGCAGGGGAAACACTGAAGCTTTCTTT. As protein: CASSFGRGNTEAFF.

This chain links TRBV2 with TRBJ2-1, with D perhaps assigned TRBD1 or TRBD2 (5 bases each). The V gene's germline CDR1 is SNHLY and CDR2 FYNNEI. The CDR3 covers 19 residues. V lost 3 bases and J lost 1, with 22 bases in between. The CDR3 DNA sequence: TGTGCCAGCAGTGATTACCTATCAACTAGGGGTAGGTCCTACAATGAGCAGTTCTTC. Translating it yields CASSDYLSTRGRSYNEQFF.

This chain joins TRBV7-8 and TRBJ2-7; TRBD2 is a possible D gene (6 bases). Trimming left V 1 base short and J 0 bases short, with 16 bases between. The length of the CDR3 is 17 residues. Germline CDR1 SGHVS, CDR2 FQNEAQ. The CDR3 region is CASSLGGGIATSYEQYF. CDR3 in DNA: TGTGCCAGCAGCTTAGGAGGAGGGATCGCAACCTCCTACGAGCAGTACTTC.

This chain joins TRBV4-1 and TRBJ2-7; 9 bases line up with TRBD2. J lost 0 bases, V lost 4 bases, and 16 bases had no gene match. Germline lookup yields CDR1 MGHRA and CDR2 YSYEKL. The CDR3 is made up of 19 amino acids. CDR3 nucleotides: TGCGCCAGCAGCCGAATAGCGGGAGTGTCTTATGGGAGCTCCTACGAGCAGTACTTC. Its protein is CASSRIAGVSYGSSYEQYF.

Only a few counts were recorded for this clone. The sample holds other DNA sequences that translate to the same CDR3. The CDR3 DNA is TGCAGCGTCGACCAGGGTGGCACAGATACGCAGTATTTT. Encoded protein: CSVDQGGTDTQYF. V usage is TRBV29-1 and J usage is TRBJ2-3; D is possibly TRBD1 (5 bases). CDR1 SQVTM and CDR2 ANQGSEA come from the germline V gene. The CDR3 extends over 13 amino acids. Trimming removed 6 bases at V and 1 base at J, with 11 bases between.

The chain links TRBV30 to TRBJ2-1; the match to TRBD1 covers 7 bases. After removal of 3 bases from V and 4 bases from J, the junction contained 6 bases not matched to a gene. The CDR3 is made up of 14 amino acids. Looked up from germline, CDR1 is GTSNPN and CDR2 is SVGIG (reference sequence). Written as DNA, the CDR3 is TGTGCCTGGAGCCGGGGACAGTTTTACAATGAGCAGTTCTTC. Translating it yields CAWSRGQFYNEQFF.

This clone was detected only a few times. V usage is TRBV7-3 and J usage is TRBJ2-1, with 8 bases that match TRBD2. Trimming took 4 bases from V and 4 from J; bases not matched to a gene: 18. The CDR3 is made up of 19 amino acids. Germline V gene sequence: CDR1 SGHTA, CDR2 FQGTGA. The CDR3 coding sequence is TGTGCCAGCAGCTCACTCCCACCTCTAGCGGGTTCCCAATACAATGAGCAGTTCTTC. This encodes CASSSLPPLAGSQYNEQFF.

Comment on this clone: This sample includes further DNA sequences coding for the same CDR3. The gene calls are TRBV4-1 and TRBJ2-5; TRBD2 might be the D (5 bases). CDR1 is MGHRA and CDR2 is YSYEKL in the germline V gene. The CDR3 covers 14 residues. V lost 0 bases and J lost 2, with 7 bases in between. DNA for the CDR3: TGCGCCAGCAGCCAAGATCCGGGACAAGAGACCCAGTACTTC. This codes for CASSQDPGQETQYF.

As DNA, the CDR3 is TGCGCCAGCAGCACGGGACTCGAAGATACGCAGTATTTT. Protein: CASSTGLEDTQYF. The chain joins TRBV5-1 to TRBJ2-3; D possibly corresponds to TRBD2 (6 bases). Germline values: CDR1 SGHRS, CDR2 YFSETQ. CDR3 length: 13 amino acids. V lost 4 bases, J lost 5 bases, and 11 bases lay in between.

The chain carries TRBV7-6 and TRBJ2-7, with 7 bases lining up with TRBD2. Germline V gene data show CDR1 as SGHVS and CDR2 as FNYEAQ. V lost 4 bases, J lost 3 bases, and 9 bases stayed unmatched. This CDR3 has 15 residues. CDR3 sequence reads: CASSSITSAGYEQYF. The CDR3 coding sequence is TGTGCCAGCAGCTCAATAACTAGCGCGGGCTACGAGCAGTACTTC.

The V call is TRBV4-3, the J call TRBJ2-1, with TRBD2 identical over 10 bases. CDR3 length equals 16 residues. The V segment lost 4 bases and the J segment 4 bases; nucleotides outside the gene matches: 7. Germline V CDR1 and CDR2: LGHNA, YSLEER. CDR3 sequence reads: CASSRRTSGVYNEQFF. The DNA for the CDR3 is TGCGCCAGCAGCCGACGAACTAGCGGGGTATACAATGAGCAGTTCTTC.

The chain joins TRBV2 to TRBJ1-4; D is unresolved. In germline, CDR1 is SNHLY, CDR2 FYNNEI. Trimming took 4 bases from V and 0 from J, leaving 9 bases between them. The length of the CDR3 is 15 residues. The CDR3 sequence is CASSASGATNEKLFF. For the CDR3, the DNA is TGTGCCAGCAGTGCTTCCGGGGCAACTAATGAAAAACTGTTTTTT.

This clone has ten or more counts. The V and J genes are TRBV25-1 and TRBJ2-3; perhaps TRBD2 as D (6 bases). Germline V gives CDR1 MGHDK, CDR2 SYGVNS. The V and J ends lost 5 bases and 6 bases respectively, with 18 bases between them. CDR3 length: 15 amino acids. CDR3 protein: CASSNATGGGDTQYF. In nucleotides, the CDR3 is TGTGCCAGCAGTAACGCTACCGGTGGAGGGGATACGCAGTATTTT.

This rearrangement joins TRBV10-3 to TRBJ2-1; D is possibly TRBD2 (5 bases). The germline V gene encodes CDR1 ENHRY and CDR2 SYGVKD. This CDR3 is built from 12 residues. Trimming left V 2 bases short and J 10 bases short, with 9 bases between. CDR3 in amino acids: CAISERREEQFF. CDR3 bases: TGTGCCATCAGTGAGAGACGGGAAGAGCAGTTCTTC.

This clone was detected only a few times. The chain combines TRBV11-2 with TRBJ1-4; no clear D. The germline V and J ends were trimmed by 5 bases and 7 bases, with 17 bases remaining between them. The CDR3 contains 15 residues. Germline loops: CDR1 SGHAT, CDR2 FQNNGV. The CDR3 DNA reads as TGTGCCAGCAGCGGCGCGGGCCTCGGTAGTGAAAAACTGTTTTTT. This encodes CASSGAGLGSEKLFF.

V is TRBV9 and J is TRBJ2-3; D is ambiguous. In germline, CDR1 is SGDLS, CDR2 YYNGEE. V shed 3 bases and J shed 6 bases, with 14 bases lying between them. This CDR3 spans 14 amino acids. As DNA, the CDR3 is TGTGCCAGCAGCGCCCCATGGGGTTGGGATACGCAGTATTTT. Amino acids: CASSAPWGWDTQYF.

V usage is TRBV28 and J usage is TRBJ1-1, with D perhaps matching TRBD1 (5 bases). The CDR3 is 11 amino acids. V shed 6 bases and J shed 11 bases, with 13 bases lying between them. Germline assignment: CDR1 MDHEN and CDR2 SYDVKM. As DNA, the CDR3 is TGTGCCAGCAGAAGGGACGACTCCGCTTTCTTT. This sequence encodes CASRRDDSAFF.

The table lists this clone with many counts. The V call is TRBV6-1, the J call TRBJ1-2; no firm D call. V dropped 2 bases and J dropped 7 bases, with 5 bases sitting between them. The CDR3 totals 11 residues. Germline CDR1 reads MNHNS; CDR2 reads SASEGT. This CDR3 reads CASSESGGYTF. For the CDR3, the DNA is TGTGCCAGCAGTGAATCGGGTGGCTACACCTTC.

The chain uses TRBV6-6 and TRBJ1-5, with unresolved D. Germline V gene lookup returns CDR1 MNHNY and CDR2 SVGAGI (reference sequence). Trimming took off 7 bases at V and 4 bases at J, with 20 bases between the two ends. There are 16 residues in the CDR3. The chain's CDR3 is CASNSLGNVGNQPQHF. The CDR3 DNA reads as TGTGCCAGCAACTCACTCGGGAATGTAGGTAATCAGCCCCAGCATTTT.